These 18 T cell receptor beta chains share one sample of origin, sequenced in a study of T cell repertoires in cytomegalovirus infection (dated by TCRdb to the late 2010s). Reads for this sample came from an Illumina HiSeq 1500. TCRdb cleaned the public reads at Q25 with fastp, built clones with MiXCR and kept in-frame beta chains. Each entry merges the rows of one CDR3 protein and shows their most common DNA and genes. This sample gives some 400,000 distinct CDR3 sequences in total; around 32% of them show up just once. The top ten constitute roughly an eighth of the sample. Sequenced: PBMCs. The receptors were gathered from a human donor in good health (CMV status not recorded). Some clones in this sample may be carry-over from other donors' samples.

The genes are TRBV6-2 or TRBV6-3 and TRBJ1-2; 7 bases match TRBD1. This CDR3 is 13 amino acids long. From germline, CDR1 is MNHEY and CDR2 SVGEGT. The V gene end was trimmed by 2 bases and the J gene end by 7 bases; junction bases not matched to a gene: 4. The CDR3 protein is CASSYDRAAGYTF. The CDR3 DNA follows: TGTGCCAGCAGTTACGACAGGGCGGCTGGCTACACCTTC.

This clonotype was recorded at least ten times. V usage is TRBV7-2 and J usage is TRBJ2-3; D gene ambiguous. The CDR3 runs 13 residues. Germline loops: CDR1 SGHTA, CDR2 FQGNSA. The V gene lost 3 bases and the J gene lost 2 bases, with 6 bases spanning the gap. CDR3 protein: CASSFANTDTQYF. In DNA form, the CDR3 reads TGTGCCAGCAGCTTCGCGAACACAGATACGCAGTATTTT.

This chain joins TRBV19 and TRBJ2-1; perhaps TRBD2 as D (6 bases). V lost 6 bases, J lost 6 bases, and 18 bases lay in between. The V gene's germline CDR1 is LNHDA and CDR2 SQIVND (reference sequence). The CDR3 has 15 residues. CDR3 protein: CASSSQGLTGNEQFF. For the CDR3, the DNA is TGTGCCAGTAGCAGCCAGGGACTTACCGGCAATGAGCAGTTCTTC.

The chain employs TRBV4-3 and TRBJ1-5; D remains unclear. This CDR3 spans 17 amino acids. The germline CDR1 and CDR2 sequences are LGHNA and YSLEER. The CDR3 nucleotides read TGCGACCTGATACGGAATCTAAATCGAGTACGCAATCAGCCCCAGCATTTT. Translation gives CDLIRNLNRVRNQPQHF.

In this sample, this clonotype turned up a few times. The rearrangement joins TRBV5-4 to TRBJ2-1; no clear D. Germline CDR1 and CDR2: SGHNT and YYREEE (reference sequence). The CDR3 has 15 amino acids. The V end lost 4 bases, the J end lost 3 bases, and 14 bases lay between the germline ends. CDR3 sequence: CASSHKRDGYNEQFF. CDR3 DNA sequence: TGTGCCAGCAGCCACAAGAGAGACGGCTACAATGAGCAGTTCTTC. Full variable domain (rest looked up from reference TRBV5-4 and TRBJ2-1): ETGVTQSPTHLIKTRGQQVTLRCSSQSGHNTVSWYQQALGQGPQFIFQYYREEENGRGNFPPRFSGLQFPNYSSELNVNALELDDSALYLCASSHKRDGYNEQFFGPGTRLTVL.

Regarding this clonotype: A much larger clone differs by one base, so this may be a read error. This chain joins TRBV7-9 and TRBJ2-1; D is unresolved. In germline, CDR1 is SEHNR, CDR2 FQNEAQ (reference sequence). CDR3 length: 12 amino acids. The CDR3 spells CASSLPVNDQFF. As DNA, the CDR3 is TGTGCCAGCAGCCTCCCGGTCAATGATCAGTTCTTC.

About this clonotype: Being one base from a much bigger clone, this may be a read error. The V call is TRBV7-2, the J call TRBJ1-6; D might be TRBD1 (6 bases). The germline V gene encodes CDR1 SGHTA and CDR2 FQGNSA. The CDR3 has 14 amino acids. The DNA of the CDR3 is TGTGCCAGCAGCTTAGCGGGACATAATTCACCCCTCCAATTT. Its protein product is CASSLAGHNSPLQF. The full variable domain, completed using reference TRBV7-2 and TRBJ1-6, is GAGVSQSPSNKVTEKGKDVELRCDPISGHTALYWYRQSLGQGLEFLIYFQGNSAPDKSGLPSDRFSAERTGGSVSTLTIQRTQQEDSAVYLCASSLAGHNSPLQFGNGTRLTVT.

The chain recombines TRBV6-8 with TRBJ1-4, with D possibly matching TRBD1 (5 bases). V dropped 4 bases and J dropped 4 bases, with 7 bases sitting between them. The CDR3 length is 13 residues. Germline V gene lookup returns CDR1 MNHGY and CDR2 SAAAGT. CDR3 loop: CASSSTDNEKLFF. In DNA, the CDR3 is TGTGCCAGCAGTTCGACAGATAATGAAAAACTGTTTTTT.

This clonotype occurred a few times. The rearrangement joins TRBV19 to TRBJ2-6, with a possible D match to TRBD2 (5 bases). This CDR3 comprises 14 residues. Germline V CDR1 and CDR2: LNHDA, SQIVND (reference sequence). The ends were cut back, 8 bases at V and 4 bases at J, with 12 bases in the middle. DNA of the CDR3: TGTGCCAGTGGCGGGTTGAGAGGGGCCAACGTCCTGACTTTC. This sequence encodes CASGGLRGANVLTF.

This clonotype has a handful of counts. J is TRBJ2-3 and V is TRBV7-2; D perhaps matches TRBD2 (5 bases). V was clipped by 7 bases and J by 6 bases, with 14 bases between them. The CDR3 has 13 residues. Germline V lookup: CDR1 SGHTA, CDR2 FQGNSA. The CDR3 is CASTPVRADTQYF. In nucleotides, the CDR3 is TGTGCCAGCACCCCCGTGAGGGCCGATACGCAGTATTTT.

This clonotype was counted only a few times. This chain uses TRBV2 with TRBJ1-5; possible D gene TRBD1, 6 bases. Trimming cost V 8 bases and J 4 bases, with 21 bases left between them. Germline CDR1 is SNHLY and CDR2 is FYNNEI. The CDR3 totals 16 residues. The CDR3 DNA is TGTGCCAGCGGTCTACTAGGGGGTTTTGGGAATCAGCCCCAGCATTTT. Residues: CASGLLGGFGNQPQHF.

A remark on this clonotype: A read error is possible here, since a much larger clone lies one base away. The genes are TRBV7-2 and TRBJ1-5, with D tentatively TRBD1 (5 bases). The germline V gene has CDR1 SGHTA and CDR2 FQGNSA. The CDR3 sequence is 13 residues long. The CDR3 DNA is TGTGCCAGCAGCCGGACCGAGGGGCAGCCCCAGAATTTT. Its protein product is CASSRTEGQPQNF.

There are many counts of this clonotype. The rearrangement joins TRBV7-2 to TRBJ2-5, with TRBD1 as a possible D gene (6 bases). The CDR3 is made up of 13 amino acids. The V end lost 5 bases, the J end lost 1 base, and 8 bases lay between the germline ends. In germline, CDR1 is SGHTA, CDR2 FQGNSA. The DNA for the CDR3 is TGTGCCAGCAGCCGAGGGGGCCAAGAGACCCAGTACTTC. Protein sequence: CASSRGGQETQYF.

This chain joins TRBV11-2 and TRBJ2-3; 7 positions agree with TRBD2. CDR1 is SGHAT and CDR2 is FQNNGV in the germline V gene. The CDR3 has 12 residues. The V gene end was trimmed by 5 bases and the J gene end by 5 bases; junction bases not matched to a gene: 1. The CDR3 bases are TGTGCCAGCAGCGGACTAGTAGATACGCAGTATTTT. Translation: CASSGLVDTQYF.

This chain joins TRBV7-2 and TRBJ1-4, with TRBD1 as a possible D gene (5 bases). Deletions cut 1 base from V and 9 bases from J, with 18 bases between. Germline CDR1 SGHTA, CDR2 FQGNSA. There are 16 residues in the CDR3. The CDR3 DNA reads TGTGCCAGCAGCTTAGTTCGGAGGGGACCGGGACAAAAACTGTTTTTT. Protein sequence: CASSLVRRGPGQKLFF.

This clonotype was seen more than once but under ten times. V gene TRBV7-6 combines with J gene TRBJ2-3; a possible D gene is TRBD1 (6 bases). V was trimmed by 1 base and J by 2 bases, leaving 13 bases between them. This CDR3 is built from 16 residues. Germline lookup yields CDR1 SGHVS and CDR2 FNYEAQ. CDR3 amino acids: CASSLVGQSPTDTQYF. In nucleotides, the CDR3 is TGTGCCAGCAGCTTAGTTGGACAGTCCCCCACAGATACGCAGTATTTT.

This clonotype showed up just a few times. The rearrangement links TRBV28 to TRBJ2-1, with 10 nucleotides matching TRBD2. V lost 1 base and J lost 3; bases outside the gene matches: 6. Germline V CDR1 and CDR2: MDHEN, SYDVKM. The length of the CDR3 is 17 residues. The DNA for the CDR3 is TGTGCCAGCAGTTTATTAATTAGCGGGGGGTTCTACAATGAGCAGTTCTTC. Translation gives CASSLLISGGFYNEQFF.

The V and J genes are TRBV12-3 or TRBV12-4 and TRBJ1-4, with D perhaps matching TRBD1 (6 bases). The CDR3 is 12 residues long. Deletions cut 6 bases from V and 7 bases from J, with 9 bases between. The CDR3 DNA sequence: TGTGCCAGCAGCAGGACAGTTGAAAAACTGTTTTTT. Protein product: CASSRTVEKLFF.